The 13 T cell receptor beta chains presented below share a single source sample, sequenced in a study of T cells in Graves' hyperthyroidism and ophthalmopathy. TCR beta CDR3 regions were amplified from RNA. The HTBI set primed first-round TCR CDR3 RT-PCR. TCRdb called the multiplex PCR reads again in MiXCR, with one record for every CDR3 protein. The sample contains more than 350,000 distinct CDR3 sequences, 13% to 15% of which appear only once. Source material: blood. The receptors originated from an older woman with Graves' ophthalmopathy.

The chain recombines TRBV2 with TRBJ2-1, with 13 nucleotides matching TRBD2. The CDR3 is 13 residues long. Germline loops: CDR1 SNHLY, CDR2 FYNNEI. Trimming took 9 bases from V and 8 from J; bases not matched to a gene: 4. CDR3 in amino acids: CARGLAGVYEQFF. In DNA, the CDR3 is TGTGCCAGAGGACTAGCGGGAGTTTATGAGCAGTTCTTC.

This clonotype has a count of ten or more. The chain has TRBV3-1 and TRBJ1-5; perhaps TRBD1 as D (5 bases). Germline values: CDR1 LGHDT, CDR2 YNNKEL (reference sequence). This CDR3 comprises 12 residues. Trimming left V 3 bases short and J 9 bases short, with 9 bases between. DNA of the CDR3: TGTGCCAGCAGCCAGGGACGGGGGCCCCAGCATTTT. Amino acids: CASSQGRGPQHF.

This clonotype was recorded many times. This sequence joins TRBV19 and TRBJ1-1, with 12 bases identical to TRBD1. V gave up 6 bases and J gave up 5 bases; unmatched junction bases: 10. The CDR3 consists of 16 residues. Germline V gene sequence: CDR1 LNHDA, CDR2 SQIVND (reference sequence). The CDR3 DNA sequence: TGTGCCAGTAGACGGGACAGGGGGCGCGGATGGACTGAAGCTTTCTTT. It translates to CASRRDRGRGWTEAFF.

This clonotype has only a few counts. The chain has TRBV12-5 and TRBJ2-1; TRBD2 matches 11 bases. Germline V gene sequence: CDR1 LGHNT, CDR2 FRNRAP. V gave up 1 base and J gave up 7 bases; unmatched junction bases: 9. This CDR3 is 17 amino acids long. The CDR3 region has the DNA TGTGCTAGTGGTTTGGGCATCAAGGGACTAGCGGTGAATGAGCAGTTCTTC. This gives the protein CASGLGIKGLAVNEQFF.

The chain uses TRBV20-1 and TRBJ2-7; 7 bases are shared with TRBD2. Germline V gene sequence: CDR1 DFQATT, CDR2 SNEGSKA (reference sequence). The CDR3 extends over 17 amino acids. V gave up 5 bases and J gave up 3 bases; unmatched junction bases: 19. In DNA form, the CDR3 reads TGCAGTGCTCTCAATACCCCCTCGGGGGGATGGGGCTACGAGCAGTACTTC. Translation gives CSALNTPSGGWGYEQYF.

This clonotype was observed many times. This chain uses TRBV4-1 with TRBJ2-2; maybe TRBD1 (5 bases). There are 14 residues in the CDR3. Per the germline V gene, CDR1 is MGHRA and CDR2 is YSYEKL. Deletions cut 4 bases from V and 1 base from J, with 7 bases between. In DNA form, the CDR3 reads TGCGCCAGCAGCCCCGGACAGAACACCGGGGAGCTGTTTTTT. It yields the protein CASSPGQNTGELFF.

The rearrangement joins TRBV28 to TRBJ1-4; TRBD1 might be the D (5 bases). V shed 6 bases and J shed 1 base, with 6 bases lying between them. The V gene's germline CDR1 is MDHEN and CDR2 SYDVKM. The CDR3 extends over 13 amino acids. The DNA of the CDR3 is TGTGCCAGCAGGAGGGGAACTAATGAAAAACTGTTTTTT. Translated: CASRRGTNEKLFF.

This clonotype was recorded many times. The rearrangement joins TRBV28 to TRBJ1-1; D is unclear. Germline CDR1 and CDR2: MDHEN and SYDVKM. V was pared by 7 bases and J by 1 base, with 13 bases between. This CDR3 comprises 14 residues. The CDR3 bases are TGTGCCAGCACGCAAGGAGGCCCGAACACTGAAGCTTTCTTT. As protein: CASTQGGPNTEAFF.

The V and J genes are TRBV29-1 and TRBJ2-1, with TRBD2 matching 11 bases. The V gene's germline CDR1 is SQVTM and CDR2 ANQGSEA. With 6 bases clipped from V and 0 bases from J, the junction kept 10 bases outside the gene matches. This CDR3 contains 17 residues. The CDR3 bases are TGCAGCGTCCTCCTAGCGGGAGGACCCTCCTCCTACAATGAGCAGTTCTTC. It translates to CSVLLAGGPSSYNEQFF.

This clonotype was detected ten times or more. The CDR3 here is CASSSAGTPTYEQYF. Here the CDR3 DNA reads TGCGCCAGCAGTTCCGCTGGGACGCCGACCTACGAGCAGTACTTC. The V gene is TRBV5-1, the J gene TRBJ2-7; D tentatively reads TRBD1 or TRBD2 (5 bases each). The CDR3 has 15 amino acids. Germline V CDR1 and CDR2: SGHRS, YFSETQ. V lost 5 bases to trimming and J lost 2 bases, with 17 bases between them.

To note about this clonotype: A much bigger clone sits one base away, suggesting this may be a read error. The gene calls are TRBV5-1 and TRBJ2-7; 8 bases are shared with TRBD1. Per the germline V gene, CDR1 is SGHRS and CDR2 is YFSETQ. V gave up 4 bases and J gave up 9 bases; unmatched junction bases: 6. This CDR3 comprises 12 residues. The CDR3 region is CASSPSDRAQYF. CDR3 in DNA: TGCGCCAGCAGCCCCTCGGACAGGGCGCAGTACTTC.

This clonotype was seen a handful of times. This chain uses TRBV28 with TRBJ1-1; D perhaps matches TRBD1 (5 bases). The CDR3 runs to 13 residues. Germline CDR1 and CDR2: MDHEN and SYDVKM. V gave up 5 bases and J gave up 7 bases, with 14 bases separating them. CDR3 coding DNA: TGTGCCAGCAGTCGCCCACGGGGGATTGAAGCTTTCTTT. It yields the protein CASSRPRGIEAFF.

The rearrangement uses TRBV19 and TRBJ1-5; unclear D gene. The CDR3 has 15 residues. Trimming cost V 8 bases and J 0 bases, with 14 bases left between them. The germline CDR1 and CDR2 sequences are LNHDA and SQIVND (reference sequence). In nucleotides, the CDR3 is TGTGCCAGTGGGGTGTCAGAATATAGCAATCAGCCCCAGCATTTT. Translation: CASGVSEYSNQPQHF.